This section outlines one T cell receptor (beta chain) sequence together with its context. The antigen is undetermined. The sample originates from a study of cytomegalovirus exposure and HLA in healthy donors. The study, taken as a whole, reports: In an earlier analysis, productive rearrangement rates for most beta V segments clustered near 87% or 30%.

Between the trimmed V and J ends, which lost 4 bases and 4 bases, there was a span of 13 bases. The germline CDR1 and CDR2 sequences are SQVTM and ANQGSEA. This CDR3 comprises 13 residues. Researchers ran the PCR with 60 Vbeta and 13 Jbeta primers. Produced via immunoSEQ multiplex PCR; TCRdb's table is partial and in-frame only. The data show around 150,000 clones, 82% seen once. The sample taken for sequencing was PBMCs. The genes are TRBV29-1 and TRBJ1-2; D ambiguous. This sequence originates from a girl aged 2 to 10 in good health and CMV-seropositive. Here the CDR3 reads CSVGTWAAYGYTF. The CDR3 DNA follows: TGCAGCGTTGGAACGTGGGCTGCCTATGGCTACACCTTC. The full variable domain, in which reference TRBV29-1 and TRBJ1-2 provide the parts outside the CDR3, is SAVISQKPSRDICQRGTSLTIQCQVDSQVTMMFWYRQQPGQSLTLIATANQGSEATYESGFVIDKFPISRPNLTFSTLTVSNMSPEDSSIYLCSVGTWAAYGYTFGSGTRLTVV.